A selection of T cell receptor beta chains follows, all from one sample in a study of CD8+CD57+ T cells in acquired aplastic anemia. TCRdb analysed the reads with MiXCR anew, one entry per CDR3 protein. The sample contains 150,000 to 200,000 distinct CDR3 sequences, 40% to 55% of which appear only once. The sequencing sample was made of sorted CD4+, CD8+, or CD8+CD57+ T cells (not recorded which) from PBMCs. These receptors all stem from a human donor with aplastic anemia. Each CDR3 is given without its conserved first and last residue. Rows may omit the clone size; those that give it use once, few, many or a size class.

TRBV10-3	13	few	AISESTRVGGELF
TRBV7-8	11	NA	ASSPPVGYEQY
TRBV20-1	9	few	SARVPDGYT
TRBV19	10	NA	ASSFTWDTQY
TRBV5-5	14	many	ASSLGTAPTNEKLF
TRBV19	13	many	ASSSRLEASYEQY
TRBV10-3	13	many	AIRALAGITDTQY
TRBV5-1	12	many	ASSLVQGAYEQY
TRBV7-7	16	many	ASSPGLDSEPPSNEQF
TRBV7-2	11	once	ASSTGAYDEQF
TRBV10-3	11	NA	AISKQEFTEAF
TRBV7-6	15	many	ASSFSASPYSNQPQH
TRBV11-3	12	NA	ASSAHRAPYEQY
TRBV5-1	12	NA	ASSSGTGYTEAF
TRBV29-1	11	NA	SGSRRMNTEAF
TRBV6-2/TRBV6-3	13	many	ASGGASGGTNEQF
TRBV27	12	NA	ASSFSQWNTEAF
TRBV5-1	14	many	ASSLQSVSSGNTIY
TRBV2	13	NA	ASSPQRGKRETQY
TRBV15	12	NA	ATSRVEGNYGYT
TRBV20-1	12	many	SAIERAGANVLT
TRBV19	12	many	ASSIYGQASEQY
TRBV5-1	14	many	ASSLEPGGSNSPLH
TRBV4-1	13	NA	ASSQPGQVRNEQF
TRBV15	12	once	ATSSRGGNPPLH
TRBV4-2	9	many	ASSWGAEAF
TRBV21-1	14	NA	ASSPTAGGTAGEQY
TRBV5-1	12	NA	ASSLDGATDTQY
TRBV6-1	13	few	ASSAGAGRTDTQY
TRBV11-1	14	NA	ASRPIGGLYTDTQY
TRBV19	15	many	ASSLSLSPGFSDEQF
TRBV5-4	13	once	ASSLRGGTTDTQY
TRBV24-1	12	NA	ATSWAGSNQPQH
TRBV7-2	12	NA	ASSLGLAERTQY
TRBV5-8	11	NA	ASSYDRNYGYT
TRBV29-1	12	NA	SVRKDRLAYEQY
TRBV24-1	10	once	ATSDLGLVQY
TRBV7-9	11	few	ASSQWPTDTQY
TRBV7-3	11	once	ASSSGINNEQF
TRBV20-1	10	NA	SAARGLGEAF
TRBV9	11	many	ASSVELGNEQF
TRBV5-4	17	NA	ASSSTFLSDISGANVLT
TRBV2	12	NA	ASRDPDWLYEQF
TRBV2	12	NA	ASSAGTGNGPQH
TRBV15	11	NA	ATSRRRAETQY